This T cell receptor (beta chain) is from a study of chemoradiotherapy in HPV16-positive cancers. Generated by immunoSEQ multiplex PCR, the TCRdb table keeps only in-frame clones and is missing some. Among roughly 8,000 clones listed, roughly 70% were seen once. The ends were cut back, 2 bases at V and 2 bases at J, with 3 bases in the middle. Germline V gene lookup returns CDR1 SGHNT and CDR2 YYREEE (reference sequence). The CDR3 covers 12 residues. This chain joins TRBV5-4 and TRBJ2-3; no clear D. Sample collection was performed from a patient who underwent chemoradiotherapy. The receptor's source is a human donor with HPV-associated anogenital cancer. The CDR3 coding sequence is TGTGCCAGCAGCTTCGTCACAGATACGCAGTATTTT. This gives the protein CASSFVTDTQYF.